The 28 T cell receptor beta chains below come from one sample, sequenced in a study of T cell changes during pregnancy in multiple sclerosis. Clones were sequenced by immunoSEQ multiplex PCR, and TCRdb holds only the in-frame ones, with some missing. The table has 15,000 to 20,000 clones, 86% seen once. Sequenced here: CD8+ T cells from peripheral blood mononuclear cells, sampled in the third trimester of pregnancy. These receptors all come from a female donor in good health, enrolled as a control in a pregnancy study.

The chain couples TRBV6-5 to TRBJ1-2; TRBD1 agrees at 7 bases. Trimming took 3 bases from V and 4 from J; bases not matched to a gene: 8. This CDR3 is built from 15 residues. Germline assignment: CDR1 MNHEY and CDR2 SVGAGI. The CDR3 here is CASSYSQGDPYGYTF. The CDR3 DNA is TGTGCCAGCAGTTATTCCCAGGGGGACCCCTATGGCTACACCTTC.

This chain joins TRBV9 and TRBJ2-3; 8 nucleotides align to TRBD2. Germline V gene lookup returns CDR1 SGDLS and CDR2 YYNGEE. With 1 base clipped from V and 4 bases from J, the junction kept 5 bases outside the gene matches. CDR3 length equals 15 residues. CDR3 protein: CASSVSGRGADTQYF. The CDR3 region has the DNA TGTGCCAGCAGCGTATCCGGGCGGGGGGCAGATACGCAGTATTTT.

To note about this clone: The same CDR3 can be traced to other DNA sequences in this sample. The chain recombines TRBV7-9 with TRBJ2-7; TRBD1 matches at 7 bases. Trimming at V came to 5 bases and at J to 4 bases, leaving 2 bases not matched to a gene. The CDR3 sequence is 12 residues long. Germline V lookup: CDR1 SEHNR, CDR2 FQNEAQ (reference sequence). CDR3 amino acids: CASSETGYEQYF. The CDR3 DNA is TGTGCCAGCAGCGAGACAGGGTACGAGCAGTACTTC.

The table lists this clone with a count of one. The chain links TRBV6-5 to TRBJ2-7; possible D gene TRBD1, 5 bases. Deletions cut 4 bases from V and 3 bases from J, with 10 bases between. This CDR3 contains 13 residues. Germline loops: CDR1 MNHEY, CDR2 SVGAGI. The CDR3 DNA is TGTGCCAGCAGTTCTGACAGAGACTACGAGCAGTACTTC. It yields the protein CASSSDRDYEQYF.

This clone was recorded only once. The rearrangement joins TRBV4-3 to TRBJ2-3; 10 nucleotides agree with TRBD1. With 4 bases clipped from V and 3 bases from J, the junction kept 7 bases outside the gene matches. The germline V gene has CDR1 LGHNA and CDR2 YSLEER. The CDR3 runs to 16 residues. CDR3 loop: CASSPDGTGVTDTQYF. Written as DNA, the CDR3 is TGCGCCAGCAGCCCAGACGGGACAGGGGTGACAGATACGCAGTATTTT.

The chain uses TRBV12-5 and TRBJ2-7; 7 bases are shared with TRBD1. CDR1 and CDR2 from the germline V gene are LGHNT and FRNRAP. This CDR3 is 13 amino acids long. V gave up 6 bases and J gave up 3 bases; unmatched junction bases: 5. CDR3: CASGPGTVYEQYF. CDR3 nucleotide sequence: TGTGCTAGTGGCCCTGGGACAGTCTACGAGCAGTACTTC.

The chain has TRBV7-9 and TRBJ2-7, with D maybe TRBD1 (6 bases). Germline CDR1 and CDR2: SEHNR and FQNEAQ (reference sequence). The CDR3 is made up of 13 amino acids. The V gene lost 7 bases and the J gene lost 2 bases, with 12 bases spanning the gap. The DNA of the CDR3 is TGTGCCAGCACCAGGACAGAGGCCTACGAGCAGTACTTC. It encodes CASTRTEAYEQYF.

In its sample, this clone was seen once. The CDR3 loop reads CASSQKWGETGELFF. For the CDR3, the DNA is TGTGCCAGCAGCCAAAAGTGGGGGGAAACCGGGGAGCTGTTTTTT. The V call is TRBV4-2, the J call TRBJ2-2; D is perhaps TRBD2 (6 bases). The ends were cut back, 2 bases at V and 5 bases at J, with 12 bases in the middle. The V gene's germline CDR1 is LGHNA and CDR2 YNFKEQ. The length of the CDR3 is 15 residues.

Only one count was recorded for this clone. This rearrangement joins TRBV7-9 to TRBJ1-1, with 9 bases that match TRBD1. V lost 7 bases to trimming and J lost 0 bases; unmatched junction nucleotides: 6. The CDR3 has 15 residues. Germline V gives CDR1 SEHNR, CDR2 FQNEAQ (reference sequence). CDR3 sequence (DNA): TGTGCCAGCATCCAACAGGGGGCGGTGAACACTGAAGCTTTCTTT. It translates to CASIQQGAVNTEAFF.

The gene calls are TRBV9 and TRBJ2-1, with unresolved D. V gave up 3 bases and J gave up 3 bases, with 7 bases separating them. This CDR3 spans 13 amino acids. CDR1 is SGDLS, CDR2 YYNGEE, per germline. CDR3 region: CASSEAGYNEQFF. CDR3 nucleotides: TGTGCCAGCAGCGAGGCAGGCTACAATGAGCAGTTCTTC.

The chain uses TRBV29-1 and TRBJ2-7, with 7 bases lining up with TRBD1. The trim removed 0 bases at V and 3 bases at J, leaving 11 bases unmatched. Germline assignment: CDR1 SQVTM and CDR2 ANQGSEA. CDR3 length: 16 amino acids. Written as DNA, the CDR3 is TGCAGCGTTGAAGACCGACCTCGACAGGGCATCTACGAGCAGTACTTC. Translation: CSVEDRPRQGIYEQYF.

J is TRBJ2-3 and V is TRBV7-9, with TRBD1 as a possible D gene (8 bases). The CDR3 is 15 amino acids. V shed 6 bases and J shed 0 bases, with 13 bases lying between them. The germline CDR1 and CDR2 sequences are SEHNR and FQNEAQ (reference sequence). The CDR3 here is CASREQGGSTDTQYF. The CDR3 DNA is TGTGCCAGCAGGGAACAGGGGGGGAGCACAGATACGCAGTATTTT.

The chain links TRBV7-9 to TRBJ1-2; a weak D match, TRBD1 (5 bases). CDR1 SEHNR and CDR2 FQNEAQ come from the germline V gene (reference sequence). The CDR3 is 13 amino acids. V shed 5 bases and J shed 4 bases, with 11 bases lying between them. In DNA form, the CDR3 reads TGTGCCAGCAGCGCAGGACATTTCTATGGCTACACCTTC. Amino acid sequence: CASSAGHFYGYTF.

Worth noting for this clone: Other DNA sequences of this sample code for an identical CDR3. The genes are TRBV27 and TRBJ2-7; maybe TRBD1 (6 bases). Trimming took 2 bases from V and 2 from J, leaving 7 bases between them. Germline V lookup: CDR1 MNHEY, CDR2 SMNVEV (reference sequence). This CDR3 region has 13 residues. DNA of the CDR3: TGTGCCAGCAGTTTACCAGGGGCCTACGAGCAGTACTTC. Residues: CASSLPGAYEQYF.

The chain uses TRBV7-2 and TRBJ1-6, with D tentatively TRBD1 (5 bases). The CDR3 is made up of 16 amino acids. CDR1 and CDR2 from the germline V gene are SGHTA and FQGNSA. Deletions cut 6 bases from V and 8 bases from J, with 20 bases between. The CDR3 coding sequence is TGTGCCAGCAGACGATCGCGACAGATGATCGATTCACCCCTCCACTTT. The encoded protein is CASRRSRQMIDSPLHF. The complete variable domain, with remaining parts taken from reference TRBV7-2 and TRBJ1-6, reads GAGVSQSPSNKVTEKGKDVELRCDPISGHTALYWYRQSLGQGLEFLIYFQGNSAPDKSGLPSDRFSAERTGGSVSTLTIQRTQQEDSAVYLCASRRSRQMIDSPLHFGNGTRLTVT.

The chain is built from TRBV5-6 and TRBJ1-4; 8 nucleotides agree with TRBD1. Germline V gene data show CDR1 as SGHDT and CDR2 as YYEEEE. Unmatched junction bases numbered 4, after V lost 6 bases and J lost 6 bases. The CDR3 sequence is 13 residues long. The CDR3 region has the DNA TGTGCCAGCACCCTGACAGGGGATGAAAAACTGTTTTTT. Amino acids: CASTLTGDEKLFF.

The CDR3 DNA sequence: TGCGCCAGCAGCCAAGATATGGAGACCTATGGCTACACCTTC. It yields the protein CASSQDMETYGYTF. The chain couples TRBV4-1 to TRBJ1-2; D uncertain. This CDR3 has 14 amino acids. V gave up 0 bases and J gave up 4 bases, with 9 bases separating them. CDR1 is MGHRA, CDR2 YSYEKL, per germline.

In DNA form, the CDR3 reads TGTGCCAGCAGTGAAACAGGGGGAGGCTACACCTTC. Translation gives CASSETGGGYTF. The chain carries TRBV9 and TRBJ1-2; 8 bases map to TRBD1. V shed 5 bases, J shed 8 bases, and the junction held 5 bases outside the gene matches. The germline CDR1 and CDR2 sequences are SGDLS and YYNGEE. The CDR3 runs 12 residues.

The chain links TRBV29-1 to TRBJ1-1, with TRBD1 identical over 9 bases. The CDR3 is made up of 17 amino acids. The trim removed 1 base at V and 5 bases at J, leaving 14 bases unmatched. Germline lookup yields CDR1 SQVTM and CDR2 ANQGSEA. CDR3 protein: CSVEVPSPGTGRTEAFF. CDR3 in DNA: TGCAGCGTTGAAGTTCCCTCTCCCGGGACAGGGCGGACTGAAGCTTTCTTT.

The chain couples TRBV18 to TRBJ2-7; maybe TRBD1 (6 bases). V was trimmed by 2 bases and J by 0 bases, leaving 14 bases between them. CDR1 is KGHSH, CDR2 LQKENI, per germline. There are 16 residues in the CDR3. Here the CDR3 reads CASSPGSDSSSYEQYF. Written as DNA, the CDR3 is TGTGCCAGCTCACCAGGTTCGGACAGTAGCTCCTACGAGCAGTACTTC. The full variable domain, its missing parts supplied by reference TRBV18 and TRBJ2-7, is NAGVMQNPRHLVRRRGQEARLRCSPMKGHSHVYWYRQLPEEGLKFMVYLQKENIIDESGMPKERFSAEFPKEGPSILRIQQVVRGDSAAYFCASSPGSDSSSYEQYFGPGTRLTVT.

V gene TRBV28 combines with J gene TRBJ1-1; D is uncertain. The CDR3 is made up of 13 amino acids. The germline V gene encodes CDR1 MDHEN and CDR2 SYDVKM. The V gene lost 3 bases and the J gene lost 4 bases, with 9 bases spanning the gap. The CDR3 DNA reads TGTGCCAGCAGTTTTACGGGAAGCACTGAAGCTTTCTTT. Residues: CASSFTGSTEAFF.

The chain links TRBV5-8 to TRBJ2-5, with 8 bases that match TRBD2. Trimming cost V 0 bases and J 3 bases; bases outside gene matches: 7. Germline V gene lookup returns CDR1 SGHTS and CDR2 YDEGEE. The CDR3 has 16 amino acids. As DNA, the CDR3 is TGTGCCAGCAGCTTGGGTTCGGGGGGGACAAAAGAGACCCAGTACTTC. Its protein is CASSLGSGGTKETQYF.

The J gene is TRBJ2-7, the V gene TRBV6-1, with D tentatively TRBD1 (5 bases). Germline CDR1 and CDR2: MNHNS and SASEGT. V was cut by 5 bases and J by 4 bases, with 18 bases left in between. The CDR3 loop spans 15 amino acids. CDR3 amino acids: CASSRGGANKYEQYF. The CDR3 DNA sequence: TGTGCCAGCAGTCGCGGTGGGGCTAATAAATACGAGCAGTACTTC.

V is TRBV6-1 and J is TRBJ2-1; the D is unclear. The germline V gene has CDR1 MNHNS and CDR2 SASEGT. The CDR3 runs to 14 residues. The V and J ends lost 2 bases and 0 bases respectively, with 5 bases between them. CDR3 residues: CASSETVSYNEQFF. The CDR3 bases are TGTGCCAGCAGTGAAACAGTCTCCTACAATGAGCAGTTCTTC.

The chain has TRBV25-1 and TRBJ2-7; unclear D gene. The CDR3 length is 11 residues. Germline CDR1 MGHDK, CDR2 SYGVNS. The germline V and J ends were trimmed by 5 bases and 4 bases, with 6 bases remaining between them. This CDR3 is CASSPGYEQYF. The CDR3 region has the DNA TGTGCCAGCAGTCCCGGTTACGAGCAGTACTTC.

J is TRBJ2-7 and V is TRBV28; 11 nucleotides line up with TRBD1. After removal of 7 bases from V and 5 bases from J, the junction contained 10 bases not matched to a gene. Per germline, CDR1 MDHEN and CDR2 SYDVKM. This CDR3 has 15 residues. CDR3 region: CASTDLGQGDDEQYF. CDR3 in DNA: TGTGCCAGCACCGACTTGGGACAGGGGGACGACGAGCAGTACTTC.

J is TRBJ1-5 and V is TRBV4-2; D is unclear. This CDR3 has 15 residues. The V end lost 0 bases, the J end lost 4 bases, and 10 bases lay between the germline ends. The germline gives CDR1 LGHNA, CDR2 YNFKEQ. The CDR3 nucleotides read TGTGCCAGCAGCCAAGAATCCGCTCTAAATCAGCCCCAGCATTTT. Translating gives CASSQESALNQPQHF.

This sequence joins TRBV6-5 and TRBJ2-7; 11 bases align to TRBD1. Germline assignment: CDR1 MNHEY and CDR2 SVGAGI. The junction had 4 bases not matched to a gene; V was cut back by 4 bases and J by 2 bases. The CDR3 runs to 15 residues. The CDR3 region has the DNA TGTGCCAGCAGTTCCCCGGGACAGGGGGCCTACGAGCAGTACTTC. Amino acid sequence: CASSSPGQGAYEQYF.